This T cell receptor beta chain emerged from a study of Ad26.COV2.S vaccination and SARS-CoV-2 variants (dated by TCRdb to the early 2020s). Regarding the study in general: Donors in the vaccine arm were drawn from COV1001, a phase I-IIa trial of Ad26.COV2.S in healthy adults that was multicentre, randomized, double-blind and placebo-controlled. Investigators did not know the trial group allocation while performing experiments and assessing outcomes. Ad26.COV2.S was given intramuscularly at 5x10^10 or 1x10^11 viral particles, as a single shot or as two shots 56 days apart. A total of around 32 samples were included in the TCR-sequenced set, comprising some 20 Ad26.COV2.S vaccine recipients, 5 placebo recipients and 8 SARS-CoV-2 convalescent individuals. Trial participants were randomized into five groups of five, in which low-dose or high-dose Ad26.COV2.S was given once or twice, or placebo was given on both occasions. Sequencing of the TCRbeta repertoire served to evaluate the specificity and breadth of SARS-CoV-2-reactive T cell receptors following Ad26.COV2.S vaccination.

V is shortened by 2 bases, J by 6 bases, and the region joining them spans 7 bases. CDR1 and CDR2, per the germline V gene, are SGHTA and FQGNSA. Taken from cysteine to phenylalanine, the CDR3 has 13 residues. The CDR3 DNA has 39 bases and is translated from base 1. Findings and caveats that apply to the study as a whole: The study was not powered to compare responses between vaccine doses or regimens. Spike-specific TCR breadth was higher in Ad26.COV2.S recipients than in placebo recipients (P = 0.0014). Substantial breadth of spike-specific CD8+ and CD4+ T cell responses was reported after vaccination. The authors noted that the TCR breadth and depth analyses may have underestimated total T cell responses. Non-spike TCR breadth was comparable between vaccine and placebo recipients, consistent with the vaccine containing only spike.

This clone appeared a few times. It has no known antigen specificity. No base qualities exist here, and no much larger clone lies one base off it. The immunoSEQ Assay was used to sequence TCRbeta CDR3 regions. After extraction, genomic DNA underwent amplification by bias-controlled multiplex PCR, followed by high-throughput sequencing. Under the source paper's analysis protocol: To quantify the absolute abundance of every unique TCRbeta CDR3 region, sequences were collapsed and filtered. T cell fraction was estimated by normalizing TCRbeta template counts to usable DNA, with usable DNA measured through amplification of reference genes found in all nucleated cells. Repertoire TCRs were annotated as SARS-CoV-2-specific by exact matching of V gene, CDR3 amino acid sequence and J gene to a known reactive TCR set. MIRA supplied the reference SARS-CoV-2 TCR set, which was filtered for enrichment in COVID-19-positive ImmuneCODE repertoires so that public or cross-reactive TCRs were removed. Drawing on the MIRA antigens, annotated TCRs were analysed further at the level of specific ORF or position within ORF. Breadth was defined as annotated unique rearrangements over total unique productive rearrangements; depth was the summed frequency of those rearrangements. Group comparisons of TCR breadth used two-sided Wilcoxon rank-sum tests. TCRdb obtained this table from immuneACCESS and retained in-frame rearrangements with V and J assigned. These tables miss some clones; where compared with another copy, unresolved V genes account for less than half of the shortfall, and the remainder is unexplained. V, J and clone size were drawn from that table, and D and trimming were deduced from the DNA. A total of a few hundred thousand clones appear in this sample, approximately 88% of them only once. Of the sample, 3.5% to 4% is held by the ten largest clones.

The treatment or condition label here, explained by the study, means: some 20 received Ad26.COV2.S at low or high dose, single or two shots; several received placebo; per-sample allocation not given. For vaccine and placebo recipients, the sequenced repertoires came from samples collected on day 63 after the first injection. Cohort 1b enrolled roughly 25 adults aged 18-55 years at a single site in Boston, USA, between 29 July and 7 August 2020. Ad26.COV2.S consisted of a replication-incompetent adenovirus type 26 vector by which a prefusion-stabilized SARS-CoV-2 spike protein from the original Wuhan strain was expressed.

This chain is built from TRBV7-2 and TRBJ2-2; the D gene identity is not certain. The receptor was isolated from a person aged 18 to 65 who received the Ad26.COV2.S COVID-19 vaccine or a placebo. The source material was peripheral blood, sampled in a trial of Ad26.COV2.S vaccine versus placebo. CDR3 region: CASSLQQAGELFF. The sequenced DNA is TGTGCCAGCAGCTTACAGCAGGCCGGGGAGCTGTTTTTT.